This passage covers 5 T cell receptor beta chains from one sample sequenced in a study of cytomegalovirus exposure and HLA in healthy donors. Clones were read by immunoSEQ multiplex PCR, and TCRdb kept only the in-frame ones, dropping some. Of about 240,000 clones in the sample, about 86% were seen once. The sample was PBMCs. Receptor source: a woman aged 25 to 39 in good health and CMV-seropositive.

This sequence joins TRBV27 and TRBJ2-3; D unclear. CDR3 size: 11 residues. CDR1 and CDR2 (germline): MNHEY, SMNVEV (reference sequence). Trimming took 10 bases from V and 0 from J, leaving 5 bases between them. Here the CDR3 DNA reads TGTGCCACCCTTAGCACAGATACGCAGTATTTT. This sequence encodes CATLSTDTQYF.

This CDR3 is CASSPFKETQYF. In DNA form, the CDR3 reads TGTGCCAGCAGTCCTTTTAAAGAGACCCAGTACTTC. The chain combines TRBV2 with TRBJ2-5; D gene unclear. The CDR3 extends over 12 amino acids. Germline V lookup: CDR1 SNHLY, CDR2 FYNNEI. The V gene lost 5 bases and the J gene lost 3 bases, with 7 bases spanning the gap.

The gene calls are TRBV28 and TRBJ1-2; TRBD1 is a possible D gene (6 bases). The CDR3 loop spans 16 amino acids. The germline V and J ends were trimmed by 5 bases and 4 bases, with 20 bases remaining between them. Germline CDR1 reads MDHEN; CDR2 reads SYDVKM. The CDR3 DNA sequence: TGTGCCAGCAGTCCCGCCCGGGACACGGAAACCTATGGCTACACCTTC. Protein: CASSPARDTETYGYTF.

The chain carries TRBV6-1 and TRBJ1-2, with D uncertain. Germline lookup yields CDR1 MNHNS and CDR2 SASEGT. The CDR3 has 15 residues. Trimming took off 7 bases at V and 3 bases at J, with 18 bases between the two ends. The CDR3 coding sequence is TGTGCCAGCATCAAAGGTGGGAGTACCGACTATGGCTACACCTTC. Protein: CASIKGGSTDYGYTF.

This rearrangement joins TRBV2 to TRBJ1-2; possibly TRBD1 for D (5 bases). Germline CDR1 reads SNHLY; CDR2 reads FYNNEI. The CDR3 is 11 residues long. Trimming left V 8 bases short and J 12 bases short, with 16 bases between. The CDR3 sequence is CASGGKGINTF. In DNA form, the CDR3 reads TGTGCCAGCGGCGGGAAGGGGATCAACACCTTC.